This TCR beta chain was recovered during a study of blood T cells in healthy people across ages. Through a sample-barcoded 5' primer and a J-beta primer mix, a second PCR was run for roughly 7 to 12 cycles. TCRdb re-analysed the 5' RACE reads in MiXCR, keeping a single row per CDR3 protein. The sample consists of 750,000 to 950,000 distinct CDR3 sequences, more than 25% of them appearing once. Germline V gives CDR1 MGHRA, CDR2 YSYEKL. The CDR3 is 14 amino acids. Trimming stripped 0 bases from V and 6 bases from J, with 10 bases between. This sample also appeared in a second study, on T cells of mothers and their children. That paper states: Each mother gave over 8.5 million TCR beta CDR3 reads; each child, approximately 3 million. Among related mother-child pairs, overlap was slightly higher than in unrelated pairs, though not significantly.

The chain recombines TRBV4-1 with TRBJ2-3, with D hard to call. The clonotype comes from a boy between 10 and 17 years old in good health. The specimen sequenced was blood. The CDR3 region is CASSQDPTLDTQYF. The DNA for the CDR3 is TGCGCCAGCAGCCAAGATCCCACTCTCGATACGCAGTATTTT.